This entry concerns a single TCR beta chain. This record belongs to a study of blood T cell repertoires in COVID-19. For the study at large: Donors in the United States, Italy and Spain gave samples during acute or convalescent COVID-19. From T cells, B-cell-depleted T cells, or PBMCs came the material, which was cDNA or gDNA.

Methods used by the authors: Quantification of nucleated cells was approximated via reference gene primer amplification. This table comes from immunoSEQ multiplex PCR, and its TCRdb copy is limited to in-frame clones, with some not included. The V and J calls and clone size are taken from that table; D and trimming were inferred from the DNA. The sample consists of 97,000 or so clones, nearly 90% of them appearing once. This clonotype originated in a man aged 50 to 60 with active COVID-19. Input material: peripheral blood.

CDR3 loop: CAINRNRGALDEQYF. The CDR3 coding sequence is TGTGCCATCAACCGGAACAGGGGGGCTCTTGACGAGCAGTACTTC. The chain combines TRBV6-5 with TRBJ2-7, with TRBD1 matching 8 bases. Per germline, CDR1 MNHEY and CDR2 SVGAGI. V gave up 10 bases and J gave up 5 bases; unmatched junction bases: 16. CDR3 size: 15 residues.